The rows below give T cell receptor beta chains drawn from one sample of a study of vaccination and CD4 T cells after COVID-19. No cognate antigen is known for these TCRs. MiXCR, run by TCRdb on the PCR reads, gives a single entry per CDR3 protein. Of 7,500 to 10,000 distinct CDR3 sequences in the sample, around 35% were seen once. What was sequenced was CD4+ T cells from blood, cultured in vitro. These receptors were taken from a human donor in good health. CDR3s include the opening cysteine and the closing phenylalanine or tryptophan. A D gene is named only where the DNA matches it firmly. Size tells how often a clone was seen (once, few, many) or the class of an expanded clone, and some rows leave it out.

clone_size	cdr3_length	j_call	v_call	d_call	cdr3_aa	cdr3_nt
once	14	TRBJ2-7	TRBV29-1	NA	CSVEQQGASYEQYF	TGCAGCGTTGAGCAACAGGGAGCATCCTACGAGCAGTACTTC
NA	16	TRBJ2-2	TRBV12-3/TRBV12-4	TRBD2	CASSTGLAGFTGELFF	TGTGCCAGCAGTACGGGACTAGCGGGGTTCACCGGGGAGCTGTTTTTT
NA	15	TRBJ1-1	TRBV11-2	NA	CASSLVDSLNTEAFF	TGTGCCAGCAGCCTCGTGGACAGCCTGAACACTGAAGCTTTCTTT
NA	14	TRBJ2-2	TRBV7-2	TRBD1	CASRGTANTGELFF	TGTGCCAGCAGGGGGACAGCGAACACCGGGGAGCTGTTTTTT
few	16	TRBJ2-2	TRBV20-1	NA	CSARDSSRGDTGELFF	TGCAGTGCTAGAGATTCATCTAGAGGGGACACCGGGGAGCTGTTTTTT
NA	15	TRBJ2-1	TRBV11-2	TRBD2	CASTLAGGGYNEQFF	TGTGCCAGCACCCTTGCGGGGGGCGGTTACAATGAGCAGTTCTTC
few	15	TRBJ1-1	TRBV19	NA	CASSINSWGDTEAFF	TGTGCCAGTAGTATTAACTCTTGGGGGGACACTGAAGCTTTCTTT
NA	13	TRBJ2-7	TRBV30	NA	CAWKYQASYEQYF	TGTGCCTGGAAATACCAGGCGTCCTACGAGCAGTACTTC
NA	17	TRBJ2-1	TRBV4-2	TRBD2	CASSQDISGTPYNEQFF	TGTGCCAGCAGCCAAGATATTAGCGGGACACCCTACAATGAGCAGTTCTTC
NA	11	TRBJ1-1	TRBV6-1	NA	CAIGRNTEAFF	TGTGCCATAGGGAGGAACACTGAAGCTTTCTTT
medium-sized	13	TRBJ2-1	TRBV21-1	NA	CASSSTGVNEQFF	TGTGCCAGCAGCTCGACAGGGGTGAATGAGCAGTTCTTC
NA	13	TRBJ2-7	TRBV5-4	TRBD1	CASSTQGSYEQYF	TGTGCCAGCAGTACACAGGGGTCCTACGAGCAGTACTTC
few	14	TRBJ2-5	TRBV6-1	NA	CASSEIGQLETQYF	TGTGCCAGCAGTGAAATCGGACAGTTGGAGACCCAGTACTTC
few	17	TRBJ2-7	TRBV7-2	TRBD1	CASSLATTGFNSYEQYF	TGTGCCAGCAGCTTGGCTACGACAGGGTTTAACTCCTACGAGCAGTACTTC
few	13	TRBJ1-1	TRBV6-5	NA	CASSSVVNTEAFF	TGTGCCAGCAGTTCTGTAGTAAACACTGAAGCTTTCTTT
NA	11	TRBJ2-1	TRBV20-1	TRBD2	CSFGGDYEQFF	TGCAGTTTCGGGGGGGACTATGAGCAGTTCTTC
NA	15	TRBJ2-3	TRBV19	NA	CASTDGGSSTDTQYF	TGTGCCAGTACCGATGGGGGCTCTAGCACAGATACGCAGTATTTT
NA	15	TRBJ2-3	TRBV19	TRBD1	CASSIVSRGPDTQYF	TGTGCCAGTAGTATAGTTTCCAGGGGGCCAGATACGCAGTATTTT
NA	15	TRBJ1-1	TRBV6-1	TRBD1	CASSEAGTGGTEAFF	TGTGCCAGCAGTGAAGCGGGGACAGGAGGGACTGAAGCTTTCTTT
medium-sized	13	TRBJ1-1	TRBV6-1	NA	CASSLQGGTEAFF	TGTGCCAGCAGTCTCCAGGGCGGCACTGAAGCTTTCTTT
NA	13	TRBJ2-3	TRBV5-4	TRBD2	CASEMTGGDTQYF	TGTGCCAGCGAAATGACGGGGGGGGATACGCAGTATTTT
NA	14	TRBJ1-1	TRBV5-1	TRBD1	CATSNTGVDTEAFF	TGCGCCACCAGCAATACAGGGGTTGACACTGAAGCTTTCTTT
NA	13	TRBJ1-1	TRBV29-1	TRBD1	CSVVGTGDAEAFF	TGCAGCGTTGTTGGGACAGGGGACGCTGAAGCTTTCTTT
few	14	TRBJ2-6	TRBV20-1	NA	CSAEGSSGANVLTF	TGCAGTGCCGAAGGGAGCTCTGGGGCCAACGTCCTGACTTTC
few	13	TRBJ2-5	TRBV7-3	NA	CASSPARSETQYF	TGTGCCAGCAGCCCGGCGCGGTCGGAGACCCAGTACTTC
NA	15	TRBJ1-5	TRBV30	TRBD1	CAWSVQGQQGQPQHF	TGTGCCTGGAGTGTACAGGGGCAGCAGGGTCAGCCCCAGCATTTT
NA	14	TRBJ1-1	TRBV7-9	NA	CASSPQGLYTEAFF	TGTGCCAGCAGTCCTCAGGGGTTGTACACTGAAGCTTTCTTT
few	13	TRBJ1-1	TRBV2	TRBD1	CASCRQGGTEAFF	TGTGCCAGCTGTAGACAGGGAGGCACTGAAGCTTTCTTT
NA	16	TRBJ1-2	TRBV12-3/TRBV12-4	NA	CASSHTLTQGYRGYTF	TGTGCCAGCAGTCACACGCTCACACAGGGCTATCGTGGCTACACCTTC
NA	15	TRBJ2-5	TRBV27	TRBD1	CASRPGQGRGETQYF	TGTGCCAGCAGGCCGGGACAGGGGCGCGGAGAGACCCAGTACTTC
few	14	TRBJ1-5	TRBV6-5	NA	CASSYEGSGAPQHF	TGTGCCAGCAGTTACGAGGGTAGCGGGGCGCCCCAGCATTTT
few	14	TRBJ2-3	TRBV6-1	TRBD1	CASSRTGVTDTQYF	TGTGCCAGCAGCCGGACAGGAGTCACAGATACGCAGTATTTT
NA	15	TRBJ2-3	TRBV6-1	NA	CASSEVGAGSDTQYF	TGTGCCAGCAGTGAAGTAGGGGCGGGGTCAGATACGCAGTATTTT
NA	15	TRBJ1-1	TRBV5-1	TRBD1	CASSFRTGVNTEAFF	TGCGCCAGCAGCTTCCGGACAGGGGTGAACACTGAAGCTTTCTTT
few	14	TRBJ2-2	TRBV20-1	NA	CSARTNANTGELFF	TGCAGTGCCAGGACTAACGCGAACACCGGGGAGCTGTTTTTT
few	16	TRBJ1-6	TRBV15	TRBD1	CATRRQGSSYNSPLHF	TGTGCCACCAGGCGACAGGGGAGCTCCTATAATTCACCCCTCCACTTT
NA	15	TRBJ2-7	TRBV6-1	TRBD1	CASSRGQGGFYEQYF	TGTGCCAGCAGCAGGGGACAGGGGGGATTCTACGAGCAGTACTTC
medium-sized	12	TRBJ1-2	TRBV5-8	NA	CASSLGRRGYTF	TGTGCCAGCAGCTTGGGGAGGCGAGGCTACACCTTC
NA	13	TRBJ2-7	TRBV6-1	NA	CASIITGAYEQYF	TGTGCCAGCATTATAACTGGTGCCTACGAGCAGTACTTC
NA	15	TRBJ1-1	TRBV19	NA	CASRGQGIMNTEAFF	TGTGCCAGTAGGGGTCAGGGGATTATGAACACTGAAGCTTTCTTT
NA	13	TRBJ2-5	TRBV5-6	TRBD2	CASSLPSGETQYF	TGTGCCAGCAGCTTGCCTAGCGGAGAGACCCAGTACTTC
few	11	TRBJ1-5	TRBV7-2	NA	CASSPQGPQHF	TGTGCCAGCAGCCCCCAAGGGCCCCAGCATTTT
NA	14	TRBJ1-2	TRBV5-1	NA	CASRPSRDNHGYTF	TGCGCCAGCAGGCCAAGCCGGGACAATCATGGCTACACCTTC
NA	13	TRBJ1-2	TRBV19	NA	CASSRGGNYGYTF	TGTGCCAGTAGTAGAGGGGGTAACTATGGCTACACCTTC
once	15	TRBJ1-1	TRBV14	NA	CASSQVGGGWDEAFF	TGTGCCAGCAGCCAAGTTGGCGGGGGCTGGGATGAAGCTTTCTTT
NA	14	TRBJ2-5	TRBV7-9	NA	CASSPEPLQETQYF	TGTGCCAGCAGTCCCGAACCTCTCCAAGAGACCCAGTACTTC
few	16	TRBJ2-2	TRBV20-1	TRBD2	CSARSTSGGDTGELFF	TGCAGTGCTAGAAGCACTAGCGGGGGAGACACCGGGGAGCTGTTTTTT
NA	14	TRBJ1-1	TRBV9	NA	CASSVTQWNTEAFF	TGTGCCAGCAGCGTAACACAGTGGAACACTGAAGCTTTCTTT